This TCR beta chain was profiled in a study of identical twins. Notes on the study in general: Insertion counts were lower in abundant cord blood beta clonotypes, a trend that memory repertoires did not show.

As for this clonotype: No antigen is known for it.

TCRdb processed the 5' RACE reads anew with MiXCR; each CDR3 protein has one entry. The sample yields around 650,000 distinct CDR3 sequences, roughly 7.2% seen once. V was clipped by 5 bases and J by 7 bases, with 12 bases between them. CDR1 is SGHAT, CDR2 FQNNGV, per germline. CDR3 length: 13 amino acids. These sequences were also reported in another study, on yellow fever vaccine responses in identical twins.

Material for sequencing was PBMCs. The V call is TRBV11-2, the J call TRBJ2-1, with no clear D. The source is a woman aged 18-29 years in good health. The CDR3 coding sequence is TGTGCCAGCAGCCCACCCCCGGCTAATGAGCAGTTCTTC. Encoded protein: CASSPPPANEQFF.